This TCR beta chain was identified during a study of shared clonotypes between healthy human individuals. The naive CD8 subset, CD45RO-negative cells positively selected for CCR7, excluded terminally differentiated effector memory CD45RA+ cells. Germline V CDR1 and CDR2: MNHEY, SMNVEV (reference sequence). V dropped 7 bases and J dropped 1 base, with 11 bases sitting between them. CDR3 length: 14 residues. The assay was immunoSEQ multiplex PCR, and TCRdb's table has in-frame clones only and misses some. The repertoire holds approximately 590,000 clones, around 95% seen once, with about 0.11% in the top ten.

J is TRBJ2-1 and V is TRBV27, with D tentatively TRBD1 (6 bases). The sequencing input was naive CD8+ T cells sorted from blood. This receptor was taken from a woman aged 25-40 years in good health. CDR3 bases: TGTGCCAGCAATAGGCAGGGGTCCTACAATGAGCAGTTCTTC. It encodes CASNRQGSYNEQFF.